These T cell receptor beta chains were read from a single sample in a study of CD8 T cells in ankylosing spondylitis. Each CDR3 protein is one row after TCRdb ran MiXCR on the 5' RACE reads. The sample lists 220,000 or so distinct CDR3 sequences, around 20% occurring once. What was sequenced was blood, either unsorted or a sorted T cell fraction (not recorded which). All receptors derive from a male donor with ankylosing spondylitis. CDR3s include the opening cysteine and the closing phenylalanine or tryptophan. The D gene is left open where the match is weak. Size is stated for part of the rows, as once, few or many counts, or as a class when the clone is expanded.

abundance	j_gene	v_gene	len	d_gene	CDR3aa	CDR3nt
many	TRBJ2-7	TRBV20-1	14	TRBD1	CSAMNAGTDYEQYF	TGCAGTGCGATGAATGCCGGGACAGACTACGAGCAGTACTTC
-	TRBJ2-5	TRBV12-3/TRBV12-4	16	-	CASSLHSSRVSETQYF	TGTGCCAGCAGTTTACACTCTTCCAGGGTGTCAGAGACCCAGTACTTC
-	TRBJ2-2	TRBV7-2	15	-	CASSLAAMDGGELFF	TGTGCCAGCAGCTTAGCGGCCATGGATGGCGGGGAGCTGTTTTTT
few	TRBJ2-5	TRBV6-5	17	TRBD2	CASSYATSGSFQETQYF	TGTGCCAGCAGTTATGCCACTAGCGGGAGCTTCCAAGAGACCCAGTACTTC
few	TRBJ2-7	TRBV27	14	TRBD1	CASKPGQGGYEQYF	TGTGCCAGCAAGCCGGGACAGGGGGGGTACGAGCAGTACTTC
few	TRBJ2-1	TRBV4-1	13	-	CASSLKGLNEQFF	TGCGCCAGCAGCCTAAAGGGGCTCAATGAGCAGTTCTTC
-	TRBJ1-1	TRBV25-1	15	TRBD1	CASSLPGQGMGEAFF	TGTGCCAGCAGTCTCCCGGGACAGGGGATGGGTGAAGCTTTCTTT
few	TRBJ2-1	TRBV15	13	TRBD2	CATSLAGGGEQFF	TGTGCCACCAGTCTAGCGGGAGGGGGTGAGCAGTTCTTC
once	TRBJ1-5	TRBV29-1	15	-	CSVDLGSGGNQPQHF	TGCAGCGTTGACTTGGGGAGCGGGGGCAATCAGCCCCAGCATTTT
-	TRBJ2-2	TRBV9	17	TRBD2	CASSVERLAPNTGELFF	TGTGCCAGCAGCGTAGAGCGACTAGCCCCGAACACCGGGGAGCTGTTTTTT
few	TRBJ1-5	TRBV4-3	16	-	CASSQDLGSSNQPQHF	TGCGCCAGCAGCCAAGATCTTGGGAGTAGCAATCAGCCCCAGCATTTT
-	TRBJ2-5	TRBV7-9	15	TRBD1	CASSPSDRVQETQYF	TGTGCCAGCAGCCCGAGCGACAGGGTCCAAGAGACCCAGTACTTC
-	TRBJ1-5	TRBV27	12	-	CASSLLTQPQHF	TGTGCCAGCAGTTTATTGACGCAGCCCCAGCATTTT
-	TRBJ2-1	TRBV4-1	15	-	CASSLTDSHKNEQFF	TGCGCCAGCAGCCTTACGGACAGCCACAAGAATGAGCAGTTCTTC
many	TRBJ2-1	TRBV29-1	13	TRBD2	CSARLADYNEQFF	TGCAGCGCAAGACTAGCGGACTACAATGAGCAGTTCTTC
many	TRBJ2-1	TRBV28	15	-	CASSFAPVSYNEQFF	TGTGCCAGCAGTTTCGCTCCTGTCTCCTACAATGAGCAGTTCTTC
few	TRBJ1-5	TRBV9	19	-	CASSPDGRTKEDCNQPQHF	TGTGCCAGCAGCCCAGACGGACGGACGAAGGAGGATTGCAATCAGCCCCAGCATTTT
-	TRBJ2-1	TRBV7-9	13	-	CASSLVTTNEQFF	TGTGCCAGCAGCTTAGTTACTACCAATGAGCAGTTCTTC
few	TRBJ1-2	TRBV2	16	TRBD1	CASMGYGGQGHYGYTF	TGTGCCAGCATGGGATATGGGGGACAGGGCCACTATGGCTACACCTTC
-	TRBJ2-1	TRBV19	17	-	CASSTLLWGLPDNEQFF	TGTGCCAGTAGTACGCTCCTCTGGGGTCTTCCCGATAATGAGCAGTTCTTC
few	TRBJ2-6	TRBV5-1	18	-	CATRTRDLIAPWANVLTF	TGCGCCACCAGAACCCGGGACTTAATAGCCCCCTGGGCCAACGTCCTGACTTTC
once	TRBJ2-5	TRBV7-9	16	TRBD2	CASSPRTSGRGETQYF	TGTGCCAGCAGCCCCCGGACTAGCGGGAGAGGAGAGACCCAGTACTTC
-	TRBJ2-7	TRBV4-1	14	-	CASSPAEQDYEQYF	TGCGCCAGCAGCCCCGCCGAGCAGGACTACGAGCAGTACTTC